Here is one T cell receptor beta chain with its context. This clonotype is identified as medium-sized (0.01 to 0.1%). This clone's antigen is unknown. Base qualities were left out, and no much larger clone turns up one base away. Library construction relied on PCR. DNA from cultured CD4+ T cells underwent TCR sequencing with the Oncomine TCR Beta short-read assay at the Johns Hopkins FTIC core. The QIAamp micro DNA kit was used to extract genomic DNA from the cultured CD4+ T cells. Oncomine TCR Beta libraries from cultured CD4+ T cells were pooled using unique dual indexes and sequenced on an Illumina iSeq 100. The original methods were these. Non-productive sequences were removed, and CDR3s not starting with C, not ending with F or W, or shorter than 7 amino acids were discarded. Antigen-specific clonotypes were identified using the MANAFEST web application through comparison of peptide-stimulated wells with reference and other culture wells. For a clone to be called positive, the clone needed an FDR below 0.05, an odds ratio above 5, and a productive frequency above 0.1% in at least two of three replicate wells. Cross-reactive clonotypes were defined as significantly expanded in both SARS-CoV-2 spike wells and at least one common cold coronavirus spike condition. Similarity between CDR3 sequences was evaluated in R version 3.6.1 using Levenshtein distances (stringdist) and unrooted phylogenetic trees (ape). TCRdb reprocessing: public reads trimmed at Q25 with fastp, clones called with MiXCR, in-frame beta chains kept. Every entry covers one CDR3 protein and lists the most common genes and DNA from its rows. None of the V and J calls come from the authors' own analysis; TCRdb made them. Recorded for this sample are several thousand distinct CDR3 sequences; approximately 16% of them occurred a single time. The ten largest account for roughly a fifth of the sample.

This record comes from a study of vaccination and CD4 T cells after COVID-19 (dated by TCRdb to 2022 to 2024). Regarding the research as a whole: Convalescent patients had a positive SARS-CoV-2 result on nasal swab PCR, and of these patients, several had mild disease and one had severe disease. In control cultures, a CEFX viral epitope pool was used as positive control, an HIV-1 Nef peptide pool was used as negative control, or no peptide was added. The cultures were stimulated with overlapping spike peptide pools from SARS-CoV-2 and from the common cold coronaviruses HCoV-NL63, HCoV-OC43 and HCoV-229E. In 10 COVID-19 convalescent patients and a handful of infection-naive healthy vaccine recipients, researchers compared the spike-specific CD4+ TCR repertoire from before mRNA vaccination with the repertoire from after. Participants got two doses of the Pfizer-BioNTech BNT162b2 vaccine (n=8) or two doses of the Moderna mRNA-1273 vaccine (n=2). Post-COVID blood samples from convalescent patients were collected a median of roughly 100 days after diagnosis, with a range of 35 to 161 days. Post-vaccine blood samples were obtained a median of roughly 75 days after the second vaccine dose, with a range of about 13 to 250 days. Six males and four females were included in the convalescent cohort, with two Hispanic individuals, seven Caucasians, two Asians and one multiracial person represented.

The paper as a whole reports these results and caveats: In convalescent patients, a median approximately 90% of post-vaccine SARS-CoV-2-reactive clones were detected only after vaccination, suggesting vaccine-specific priming. The median count of SARS-CoV-2-reactive clonotypes went up from 20 to 25 after infection to a few dozen after vaccination, although the change was not significant. In convalescent patients, nearly all vaccine-specific clones (304 of 307) were found to be mono-reactive for SARS-CoV-2 spike rather than cross-reactive with common cold coronaviruses. Relatively few convalescent patients were included in the study, and early timepoints after natural infection were not analyzed.

The cysteine opens and the phenylalanine closes a CDR3 of 16 amino acids. Only the CDR3 part of the read is kept: 48 bases, read in frame from the first base. Germline trimming amounts to 0 bases on V and 7 bases on J, with 11 as the count of junction bases outside the gene matches. The germline V gene encodes CDR1 DFQATT and CDR2 SNEGSKA (reference sequence). In light of the paper, this sample's treatment or condition label describes: approximately nine-day PBMC culture with coronavirus spike peptide pools or control peptides (ViraFEST assay). The ViraFEST assay was used in the study, in which antigen-specific T cells were expanded with peptide pools and expanded clonotypes were subsequently identified by TCR sequencing. The positive SARS-CoV-2 PCR tests of the convalescent patients were dated from March to December 2020, before the Alpha, Beta and Delta variants emerged in the United States. Each well held around 2 million PBMCs cultured in IMDM containing approximately 5% human AB serum and approximately 9.8 IU/ml IL-2, with roughly 10 ug/ml peptide pools added. On days 3 and 7, half of the culture medium was replaced with fresh IL-2-containing medium. After 10 days of culture, CD4+ T cells were isolated by negative selection with the EasySep CD4+ T cell isolation kit. Ficoll-Paque Plus gradient centrifugation was used to isolate PBMCs from whole blood, and the isolated PBMCs were then either used fresh or cryopreserved at -140C. In general, triplicate wells were set up for every culture condition.

The sequencing input was CD4+ T cells from blood, cultured in vitro. The TCR comes from a human donor who had recovered from COVID-19. This sequence uses TRBV20-1 and TRBJ1-2; TRBD1 aligns with 10 central bases. Here the CDR3 is given as CSAREPTGGMFGGYTF. The nucleotides are TGCAGTGCTAGAGAACCGACAGGGGGCATGTTCGGTGGCTACACCTTC.